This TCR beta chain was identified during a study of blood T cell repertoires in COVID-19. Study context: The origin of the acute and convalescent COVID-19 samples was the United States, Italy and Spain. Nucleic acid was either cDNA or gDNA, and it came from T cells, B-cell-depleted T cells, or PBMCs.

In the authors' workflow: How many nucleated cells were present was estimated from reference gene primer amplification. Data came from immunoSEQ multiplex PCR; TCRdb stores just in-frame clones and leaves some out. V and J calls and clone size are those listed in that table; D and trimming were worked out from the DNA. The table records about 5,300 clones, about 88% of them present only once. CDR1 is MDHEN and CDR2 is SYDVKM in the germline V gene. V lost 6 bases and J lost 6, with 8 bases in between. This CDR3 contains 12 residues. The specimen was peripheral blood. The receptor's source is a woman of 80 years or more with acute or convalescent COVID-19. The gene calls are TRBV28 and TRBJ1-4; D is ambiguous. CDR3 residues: CASSSQDEKLFF. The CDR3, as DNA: TGTGCCAGCAGCTCCCAGGATGAAAAACTGTTTTTT.